The following is a T cell receptor beta chain sequence with its context. Its antigen is not known. The assay was immunoSEQ multiplex PCR, and TCRdb's table has in-frame clones only and misses some. The sample consists of 30,000 to 45,000 clones, 70% to 80% of them appearing once. V was shortened by 3 bases and J by 7 bases, with 18 bases between the two germline ends. Germline CDR1 LGHNA, CDR2 YNFKEQ. The CDR3 extends over 16 amino acids. This sample is drawn from a study of a mutant IDH1 vaccine in newly diagnosed glioma. Study in general: Eight vaccinations went to patients in weeks 1, 3, 5, 7, 11, 15, 19, 23. Treated patients, approximately 62% male and around 40% female, averaged about 42 years of age. In some groups vaccination began 4-6 weeks post-radiotherapy; others received it with temozolomide.

Time point meaning: week 5, during vaccination. The content of each vaccine dose was 300 ug of mutant IDH1 20-mer peptide, and topical imiquimod accompanied it. The astrocytomas were IDH1-mutant, ATRX-negative, and WHO grade 3 or 4. The clonotype was recovered from a middle-aged man with glioma. The chain couples TRBV4-2 to TRBJ2-2, with D maybe TRBD2 (7 bases). The material was PBMCs, obtained from a glioma patient whose treatment included an IDH1 peptide vaccine. The CDR3 is CASSHRGRRGGGELFF. CDR3 nucleotide sequence: TGTGCCAGCAGCCACAGGGGACGGCGCGGGGGCGGGGAGCTGTTTTTT.